This record looks at one T cell receptor beta chain sequence and its context. This CDR3 is 16 amino acids long. V lost 7 bases to trimming and J lost 7 bases, with 25 bases between them. In germline, CDR1 is MDHEN, CDR2 SYDVKM. These data belong to a study of T cell responses to AZD1222 COVID-19 vaccine. Turning to the study itself: Second doses were pooled across both intervals (about 4 or about 12 weeks).

Clones were sequenced by immunoSEQ multiplex PCR, and TCRdb holds only the in-frame ones, with some missing. Here the sample spans roughly 130,000 clones, around 93% being singletons. This TCR was sampled from an adult in good health. Sequenced material: peripheral blood, taken on day 0 of AZD1222 vaccination. The V gene is TRBV28, the J gene TRBJ1-2; D uncertain. In nucleotides, the CDR3 is TGTGCCAGCACCTCTTCCTCGGACTTGCCAGGCCGTGGCTACACCTTC. It is translated as CASTSSSDLPGRGYTF.